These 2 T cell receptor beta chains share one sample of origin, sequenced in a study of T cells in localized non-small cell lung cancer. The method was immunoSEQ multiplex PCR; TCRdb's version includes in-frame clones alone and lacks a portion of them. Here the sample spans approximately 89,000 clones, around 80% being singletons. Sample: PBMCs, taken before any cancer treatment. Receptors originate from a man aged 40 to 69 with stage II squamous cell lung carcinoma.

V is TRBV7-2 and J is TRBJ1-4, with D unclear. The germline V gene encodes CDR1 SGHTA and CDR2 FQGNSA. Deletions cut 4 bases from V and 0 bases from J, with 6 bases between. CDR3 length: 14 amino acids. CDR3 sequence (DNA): TGTGCCAGCAGCTCACAAGCAACTAATGAAAAACTGTTTTTT. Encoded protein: CASSSQATNEKLFF.

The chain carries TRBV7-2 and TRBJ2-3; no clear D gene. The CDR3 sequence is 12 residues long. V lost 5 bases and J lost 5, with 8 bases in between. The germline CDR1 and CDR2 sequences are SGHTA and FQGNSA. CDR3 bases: TGTGCCAGCAGCAACAGTATAGATACGCAGTATTTT. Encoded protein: CASSNSIDTQYF.